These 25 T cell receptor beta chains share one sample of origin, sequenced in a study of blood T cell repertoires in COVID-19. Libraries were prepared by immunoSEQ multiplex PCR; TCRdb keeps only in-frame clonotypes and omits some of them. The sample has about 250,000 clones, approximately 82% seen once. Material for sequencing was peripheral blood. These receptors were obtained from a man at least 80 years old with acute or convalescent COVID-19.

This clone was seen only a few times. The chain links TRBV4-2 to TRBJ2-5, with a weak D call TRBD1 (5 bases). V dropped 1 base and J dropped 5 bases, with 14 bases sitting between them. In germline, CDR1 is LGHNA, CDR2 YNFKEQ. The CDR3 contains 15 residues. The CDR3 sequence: CASSQVDTPGETQYF. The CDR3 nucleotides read TGTGCCAGCAGCCAAGTGGACACACCAGGGGAGACCCAGTACTTC.

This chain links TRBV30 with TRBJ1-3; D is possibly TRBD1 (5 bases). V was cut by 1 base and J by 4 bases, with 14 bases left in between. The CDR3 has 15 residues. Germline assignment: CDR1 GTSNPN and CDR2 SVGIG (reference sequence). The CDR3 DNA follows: TGTGCCTGGAGTGGCAAGGGGTTTGAAGGAAACACCATATATTTT. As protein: CAWSGKGFEGNTIYF.

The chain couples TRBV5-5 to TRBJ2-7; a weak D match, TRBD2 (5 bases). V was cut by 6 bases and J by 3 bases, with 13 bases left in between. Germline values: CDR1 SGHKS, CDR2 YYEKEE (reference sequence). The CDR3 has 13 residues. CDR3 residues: CASNILDFYEQYF. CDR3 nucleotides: TGTGCCAGCAACATACTGGACTTCTACGAGCAGTACTTC.

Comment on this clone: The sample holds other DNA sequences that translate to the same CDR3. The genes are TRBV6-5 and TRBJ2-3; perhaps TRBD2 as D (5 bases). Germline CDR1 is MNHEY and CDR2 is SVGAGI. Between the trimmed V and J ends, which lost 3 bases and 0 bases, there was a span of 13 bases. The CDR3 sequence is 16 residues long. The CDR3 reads CASSYSGGLSTDTQYF. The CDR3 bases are TGTGCCAGCAGTTATTCCGGCGGACTTAGCACAGATACGCAGTATTTT.

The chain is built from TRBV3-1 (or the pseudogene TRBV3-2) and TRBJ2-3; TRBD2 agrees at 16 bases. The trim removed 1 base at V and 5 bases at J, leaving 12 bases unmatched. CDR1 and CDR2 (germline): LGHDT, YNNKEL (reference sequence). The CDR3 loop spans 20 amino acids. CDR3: CASSQVGQGLAGGPGDTQYF. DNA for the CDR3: TGTGCCAGCAGCCAAGTCGGGCAGGGACTAGCGGGGGGGCCTGGAGATACGCAGTATTTT.

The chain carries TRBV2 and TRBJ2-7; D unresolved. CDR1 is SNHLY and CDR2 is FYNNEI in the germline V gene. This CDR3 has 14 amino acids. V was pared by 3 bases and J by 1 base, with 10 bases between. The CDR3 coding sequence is TGTGCCAGCAGTGACGTCAGAATTTCCTACGAGCAGTACTTC. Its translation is CASSDVRISYEQYF.

The CDR3 nucleotides read TGCGCCAGCAGCTCACCGGGACAGGGTGCCGAGCAGTACTTC. It yields the protein CASSSPGQGAEQYF. The chain joins TRBV5-1 to TRBJ2-7; 9 bases map to TRBD1. J gave up 6 bases and V 3 bases, and 7 bases lay outside the gene matches. Germline CDR1 SGHRS, CDR2 YFSETQ. The CDR3 runs to 14 residues.

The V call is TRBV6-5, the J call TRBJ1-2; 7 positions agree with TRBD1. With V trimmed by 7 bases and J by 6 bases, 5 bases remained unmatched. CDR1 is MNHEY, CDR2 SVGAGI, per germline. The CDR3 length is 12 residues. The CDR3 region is CASTEDRHGYTF. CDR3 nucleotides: TGTGCCAGCACCGAGGACAGGCATGGCTACACCTTC.

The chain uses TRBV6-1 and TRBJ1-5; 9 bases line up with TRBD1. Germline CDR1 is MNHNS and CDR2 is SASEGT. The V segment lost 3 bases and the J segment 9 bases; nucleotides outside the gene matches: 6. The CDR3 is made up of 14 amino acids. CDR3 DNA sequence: TGTGCCAGCAGTGATTTGGGACAGGGACCGCCCCAGCATTTT. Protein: CASSDLGQGPPQHF.

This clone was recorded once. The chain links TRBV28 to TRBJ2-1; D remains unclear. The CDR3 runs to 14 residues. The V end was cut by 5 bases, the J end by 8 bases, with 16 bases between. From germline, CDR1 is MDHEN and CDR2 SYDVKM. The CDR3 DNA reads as TGTGCCAGCAGTGGAACAGACGTTGGCTATGAGCAGTTCTTC. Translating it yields CASSGTDVGYEQFF.

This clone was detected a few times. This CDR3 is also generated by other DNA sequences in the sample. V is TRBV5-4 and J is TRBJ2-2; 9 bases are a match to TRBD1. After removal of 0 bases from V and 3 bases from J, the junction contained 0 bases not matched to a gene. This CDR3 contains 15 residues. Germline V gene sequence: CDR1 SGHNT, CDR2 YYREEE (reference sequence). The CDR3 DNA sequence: TGTGCCAGCAGCTTGGGGACAGGGGACACCGGGGAGCTGTTTTTT. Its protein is CASSLGTGDTGELFF.

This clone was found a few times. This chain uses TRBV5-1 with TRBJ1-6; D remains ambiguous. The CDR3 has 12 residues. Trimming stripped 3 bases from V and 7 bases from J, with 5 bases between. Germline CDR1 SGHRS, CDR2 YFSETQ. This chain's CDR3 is CASSSSNSPLHF. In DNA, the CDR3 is TGCGCCAGCAGCTCCTCGAATTCACCCCTCCACTTT.

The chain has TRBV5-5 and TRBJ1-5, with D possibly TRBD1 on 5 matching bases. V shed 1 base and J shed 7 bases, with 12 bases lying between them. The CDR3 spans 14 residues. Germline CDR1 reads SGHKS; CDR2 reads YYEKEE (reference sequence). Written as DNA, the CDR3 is TGTGCCAGCAGCTTGAACACAGGACGACAGCCCCAGCATTTT. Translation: CASSLNTGRQPQHF.

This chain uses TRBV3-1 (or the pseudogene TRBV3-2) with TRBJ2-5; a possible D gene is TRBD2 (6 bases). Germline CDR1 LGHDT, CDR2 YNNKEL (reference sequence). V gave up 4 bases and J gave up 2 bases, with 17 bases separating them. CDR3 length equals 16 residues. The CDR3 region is CASSLRGAGRQETQYF. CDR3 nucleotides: TGTGCCAGCAGCCTCCGGGGAGCCGGGAGACAAGAGACCCAGTACTTC.

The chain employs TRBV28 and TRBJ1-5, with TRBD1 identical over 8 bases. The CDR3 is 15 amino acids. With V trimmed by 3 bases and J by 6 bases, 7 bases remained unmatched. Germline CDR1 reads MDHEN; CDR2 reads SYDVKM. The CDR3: CASSFQGAGSQPQHF. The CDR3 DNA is TGTGCCAGCAGTTTCCAGGGGGCTGGTAGTCAGCCCCAGCATTTT.

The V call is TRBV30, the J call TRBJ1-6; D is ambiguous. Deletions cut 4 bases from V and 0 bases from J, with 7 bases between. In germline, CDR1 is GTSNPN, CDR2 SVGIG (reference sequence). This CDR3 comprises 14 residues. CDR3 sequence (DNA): TGTGCCTGGATGTGGAGCTCCTATAATTCACCCCTCCACTTT. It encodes CAWMWSSYNSPLHF.

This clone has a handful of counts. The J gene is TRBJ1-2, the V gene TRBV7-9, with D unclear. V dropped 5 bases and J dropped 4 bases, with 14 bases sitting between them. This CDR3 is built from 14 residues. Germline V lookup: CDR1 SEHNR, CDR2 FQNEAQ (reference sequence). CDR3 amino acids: CASSHARGGYGYTF. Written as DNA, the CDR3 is TGTGCCAGCAGCCACGCCCGGGGAGGCTATGGCTACACCTTC.

In DNA, the CDR3 is TGCGCCAGCAGCCTTACCGGGACAGGCGGCAGTTCACCCCTCCACTTT. Protein: CASSLTGTGGSSPLHF. The V and J genes are TRBV5-1 and TRBJ1-6, with TRBD1 matching over 8 bases. The germline V gene encodes CDR1 SGHRS and CDR2 YFSETQ. The CDR3 consists of 16 residues. Unmatched junction bases numbered 12, after V lost 4 bases and J lost 9 bases.

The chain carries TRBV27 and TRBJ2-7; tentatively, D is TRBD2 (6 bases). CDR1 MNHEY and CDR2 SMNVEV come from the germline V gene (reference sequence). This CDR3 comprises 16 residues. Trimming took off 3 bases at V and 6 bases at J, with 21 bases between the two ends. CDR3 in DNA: TGTGCCAGCAGTTTCGGACGGACTCGGGACTCGAGCGAGCAGTACTTC. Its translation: CASSFGRTRDSSEQYF.

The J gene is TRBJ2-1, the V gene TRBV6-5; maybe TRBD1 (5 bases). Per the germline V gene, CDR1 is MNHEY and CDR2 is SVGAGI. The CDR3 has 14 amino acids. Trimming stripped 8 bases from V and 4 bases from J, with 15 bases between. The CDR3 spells CASWGNFIYNEQFF. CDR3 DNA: TGTGCCAGCTGGGGCAACTTTATTTACAATGAGCAGTTCTTC.

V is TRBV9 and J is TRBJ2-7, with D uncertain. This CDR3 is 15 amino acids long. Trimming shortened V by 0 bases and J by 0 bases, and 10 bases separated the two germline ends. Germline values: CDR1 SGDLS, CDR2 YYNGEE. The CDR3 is CASSVGAFSSYEQYF. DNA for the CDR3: TGTGCCAGCAGCGTAGGAGCGTTTAGCTCCTACGAGCAGTACTTC.

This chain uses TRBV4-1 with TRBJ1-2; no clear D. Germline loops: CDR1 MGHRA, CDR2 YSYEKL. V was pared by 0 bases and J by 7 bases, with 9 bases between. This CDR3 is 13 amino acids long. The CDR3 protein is CASSQDRFGGYTF. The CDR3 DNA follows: TGCGCCAGCAGCCAAGATAGATTTGGTGGCTACACCTTC.

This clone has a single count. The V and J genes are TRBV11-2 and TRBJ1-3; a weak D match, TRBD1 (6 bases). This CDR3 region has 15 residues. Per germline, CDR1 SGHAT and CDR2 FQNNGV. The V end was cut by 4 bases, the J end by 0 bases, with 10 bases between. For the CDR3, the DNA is TGTGCCAGCAGCTGGATACAGGGCTCTGGAAACACCATATATTTT. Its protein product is CASSWIQGSGNTIYF.

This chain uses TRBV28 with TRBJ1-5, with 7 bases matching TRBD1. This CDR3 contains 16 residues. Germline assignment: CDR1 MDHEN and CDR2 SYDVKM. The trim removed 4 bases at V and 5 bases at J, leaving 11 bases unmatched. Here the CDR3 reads CASSSPLNRGDQPQHF. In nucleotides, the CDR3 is TGTGCCAGCAGTTCCCCTTTAAACAGGGGAGATCAGCCCCAGCATTTT.

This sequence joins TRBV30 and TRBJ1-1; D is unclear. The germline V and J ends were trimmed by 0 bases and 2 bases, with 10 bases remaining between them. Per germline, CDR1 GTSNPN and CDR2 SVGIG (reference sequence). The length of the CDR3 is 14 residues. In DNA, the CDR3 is TGTGCCTGGAGTGTCCCTCCAGGTAACACTGAAGCTTTCTTT. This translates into CAWSVPPGNTEAFF.